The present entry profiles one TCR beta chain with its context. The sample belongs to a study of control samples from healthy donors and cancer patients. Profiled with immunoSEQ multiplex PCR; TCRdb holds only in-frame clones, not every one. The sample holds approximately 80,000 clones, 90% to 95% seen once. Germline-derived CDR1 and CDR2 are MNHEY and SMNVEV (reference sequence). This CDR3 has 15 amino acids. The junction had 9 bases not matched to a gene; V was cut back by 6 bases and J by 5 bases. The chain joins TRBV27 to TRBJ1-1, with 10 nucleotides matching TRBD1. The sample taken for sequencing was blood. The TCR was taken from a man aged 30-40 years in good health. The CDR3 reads CASRPGQGYRTEAFF. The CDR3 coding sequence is TGTGCCAGCAGACCGGGACAGGGGTATAGAACTGAAGCTTTCTTT.